These 26 T cell receptor beta chains were sequenced from one sample in a study of blood T cell repertoires in COVID-19. Profiling relied on immunoSEQ multiplex PCR, and the TCRdb table lists in-frame clones only, not all of them. The sample consists of 240,000 or so clones, roughly 80% of them appearing once. The sequenced sample consisted of peripheral blood. These receptors were collected from a woman aged 60 to 75 with active or convalescent COVID-19.

The chain employs TRBV29-1 and TRBJ2-7, with D perhaps matching TRBD2 (7 bases). The CDR3 covers 12 residues. CDR1 and CDR2 from the germline V gene are SQVTM and ANQGSEA. With 3 bases removed from V and 5 bases from J, the gap between germline ends came to 11 bases. CDR3 in DNA: TGCAGCGTTGAGGGGGGGGGCCACGAGCAGTACTTC. This sequence encodes CSVEGGGHEQYF.

The J gene is TRBJ1-2, the V gene TRBV18, with 7 positions matching TRBD1. The CDR3 loop spans 15 amino acids. With 4 bases clipped from V and 3 bases from J, the junction kept 8 bases outside the gene matches. Germline CDR1 KGHSH, CDR2 LQKENI. Here the CDR3 reads CASSRDSQVDYGYTF. The CDR3 DNA sequence: TGTGCCAGCTCACGGGACAGTCAAGTAGACTATGGCTACACCTTC.

The gene calls are TRBV19 and TRBJ1-3, with D possibly matching TRBD1 (6 bases). Germline values: CDR1 LNHDA, CDR2 SQIVND (reference sequence). The V gene lost 10 bases and the J gene lost 0 bases, with 13 bases spanning the gap. This CDR3 has 14 amino acids. The CDR3 DNA follows: TGTGCCACCTCGAGGGGGGGCTCTGGAAACACCATATATTTT. Its translation is CATSRGGSGNTIYF.

This chain uses TRBV11-2 with TRBJ1-2, with D unclear. Trimming left V 3 bases short and J 7 bases short, with 9 bases between. CDR3 length: 12 amino acids. Germline V gene lookup returns CDR1 SGHAT and CDR2 FQNNGV. CDR3 sequence reads: CASSFGERGYTF. CDR3 DNA sequence: TGTGCCAGCAGCTTTGGTGAGCGTGGCTACACCTTC. The variable domain in full, completed from reference TRBV11-2 and TRBJ1-2, reads EAGVAQSPRYKIIEKRQSVAFWCNPISGHATLYWYQQILGQGPKLLIQFQNNGVVDDSQLPKDRFSAERLKGVDSTLKIQPAKLEDSAVYLCASSFGERGYTFGSGTRLTVV.

The chain uses TRBV7-9 and TRBJ2-7; 10 bases fit TRBD1. The CDR3 extends over 15 amino acids. Trimming took 3 bases from V and 2 from J; bases not matched to a gene: 4. Germline V gives CDR1 SEHNR, CDR2 FQNEAQ (reference sequence). The CDR3, as DNA: TGTGCCAGCAGCTTTGGACAGGGGGGAACCTACGAGCAGTACTTC. Amino acids: CASSFGQGGTYEQYF.

The chain carries TRBV9 and TRBJ2-1; D ambiguous. V was cut by 3 bases and J by 0 bases, with 7 bases left in between. CDR1 is SGDLS, CDR2 YYNGEE, per germline. The CDR3 contains 14 residues. The CDR3 sequence is CASSGSISYNEQFF. CDR3 nucleotide sequence: TGTGCCAGCAGCGGGTCTATCTCCTACAATGAGCAGTTCTTC. The full variable domain, its missing parts supplied by reference TRBV9 and TRBJ2-1, is DSGVTQTPKHLITATGQRVTLRCSPRSGDLSVYWYQQSLDQGLQFLIQYYNGEERAKGNILERFSAQQFPDLHSELNLSSLELGDSALYFCASSGSISYNEQFFGPGTRLTVL.

The gene calls are TRBV25-1 and TRBJ2-3; TRBD1 might be the D (5 bases). This CDR3 has 12 amino acids. CDR1 and CDR2 (germline): MGHDK, SYGVNS. V shed 6 bases and J shed 2 bases, with 6 bases lying between them. The CDR3 sequence is CASSRVTDTQYF. The CDR3 coding sequence is TGTGCCAGCAGCAGGGTCACAGATACGCAGTATTTT.

The chain joins TRBV3-1 (or the pseudogene TRBV3-2) to TRBJ1-5; D ambiguous. CDR3 size: 14 residues. Germline V gene data show CDR1 as LGHDT and CDR2 as YNNKEL (reference sequence). The V end lost 1 base, the J end lost 4 bases, and 8 bases lay between the germline ends. CDR3 nucleotide sequence: TGTGCCAGCAGCCAAGGCCGACATAATCAGCCCCAGCATTTT. Its protein is CASSQGRHNQPQHF.

The genes are TRBV18 and TRBJ1-1; 8 positions agree with TRBD1. The V segment lost 8 bases and the J segment 4 bases; nucleotides outside the gene matches: 9. The CDR3 length is 14 residues. Germline-derived CDR1 and CDR2 are KGHSH and LQKENI. In nucleotides, the CDR3 is TGTGCCAGCAGCTTACCAGGGGGCCTCACTGAAGCTTTCTTT. It translates to CASSLPGGLTEAFF.

This clone has only one observation. This rearrangement joins TRBV19 to TRBJ2-5, with 9 bases fitting TRBD1. V shed 5 bases and J 6 bases; nucleotides not matched to a gene: 10. There are 15 residues in the CDR3. In germline, CDR1 is LNHDA, CDR2 SQIVND (reference sequence). Here the CDR3 reads CASSSQQGAGKTQYF. The CDR3 DNA is TGTGCCAGTAGTTCCCAACAGGGGGCCGGAAAGACCCAGTACTTC.

This clone was observed once. The V and J genes are TRBV12-3 or TRBV12-4 and TRBJ2-7; D uncertain. V shed 1 base and J shed 9 bases, with 7 bases lying between them. The CDR3 is made up of 11 amino acids. The CDR3 protein is CASSLEAVQYF. The CDR3 DNA reads TGTGCCAGCAGTTTAGAGGCGGTGCAGTACTTC.

This chain connects TRBV10-2 to TRBJ2-5; D gene uncertain. The CDR3 is 13 residues long. V was clipped by 4 bases and J by 5 bases, with 11 bases between them. The germline CDR1 and CDR2 sequences are WSHSY and SAAADI. Here the CDR3 reads CASSGGSKETQYF. In DNA form, the CDR3 reads TGCGCCAGCAGTGGAGGTAGCAAGGAGACCCAGTACTTC.

This clone was counted only a few times. The V gene is TRBV9, the J gene TRBJ1-1; no firm D call. The length of the CDR3 is 14 residues. Between the trimmed V and J ends, which lost 0 bases and 6 bases, there was a span of 12 bases. Germline V CDR1 and CDR2: SGDLS, YYNGEE. CDR3 coding DNA: TGTGCCAGCAGCGTAGGGCCCACAAACGCTGAAGCTTTCTTT. Its translation: CASSVGPTNAEAFF.

The CDR3 DNA is TGTGCCAGCAGTTACCTGACCGGGGAGCTGTTTTTT. Translation: CASSYLTGELFF. The chain employs TRBV6-5 and TRBJ2-2; D remains unclear. The CDR3 contains 12 residues. The V gene's germline CDR1 is MNHEY and CDR2 SVGAGI. The V and J ends lost 2 bases and 5 bases respectively, with 3 bases between them.

DNA of the CDR3: TGTGCCAGTAGTCCCTCCAAGCGGAGGGCTGGAAACACCATATATTTT. As protein: CASSPSKRRAGNTIYF. The rearrangement uses TRBV19 and TRBJ1-3; D is undetermined. The V end was cut by 5 bases, the J end by 2 bases, with 16 bases between. This CDR3 has 16 amino acids. Per the germline V gene, CDR1 is LNHDA and CDR2 is SQIVND (reference sequence).

The table lists this clone with a few counts. The genes are TRBV6-5 and TRBJ2-7; 7 positions match TRBD1. V lost 7 bases and J lost 4; bases outside the gene matches: 7. CDR1 is MNHEY and CDR2 is SVGAGI in the germline V gene. The CDR3 contains 13 residues. CDR3 in amino acids: CASNKGGRYEQYF. CDR3 nucleotides: TGTGCCAGCAATAAAGGGGGCCGATACGAGCAGTACTTC.

This clone was detected only once. The chain combines TRBV4-1 with TRBJ1-2; D ambiguous. The length of the CDR3 is 14 residues. Trimming removed 2 bases from V and 8 bases from J, with 15 bases in between. In germline, CDR1 is MGHRA, CDR2 YSYEKL. CDR3 bases: TGCGCCAGCAGCCAACAAGAGGAACTCGGGGGCTACACCTTC. Its translation is CASSQQEELGGYTF.

The J gene is TRBJ1-1, the V gene TRBV6-5; D uncertain. With 6 bases removed from V and 8 bases from J, the gap between germline ends came to 13 bases. Germline assignment: CDR1 MNHEY and CDR2 SVGAGI. The CDR3 covers 12 residues. The CDR3 here is CASSSFNSEAFF. CDR3 coding DNA: TGTGCCAGCAGCTCATTTAACTCCGAAGCTTTCTTT.

The chain couples TRBV27 to TRBJ1-1; 12 bases align to TRBD1. The CDR3 contains 14 residues. Germline CDR1 MNHEY, CDR2 SMNVEV (reference sequence). V lost 6 bases and J lost 11; bases outside the gene matches: 10. This CDR3 is CASRNWGTGGQAFF. Written as DNA, the CDR3 is TGTGCCAGCAGAAACTGGGGGACAGGGGGCCAGGCTTTCTTT.

The V and J genes are TRBV6-2 or TRBV6-3 and TRBJ1-2; 9 bases fit TRBD1. Germline CDR1 MNHEY, CDR2 SVGEGT. The length of the CDR3 is 16 residues. Germline trimming cut 4 bases from V and 2 bases from J; bases unmatched to any gene: 8. The CDR3 reads CASSSRSGTGNYGYTF. In nucleotides, the CDR3 is TGTGCCAGCAGTTCGCGATCCGGGACAGGGAACTATGGCTACACCTTC.

This sequence joins TRBV12-3 or TRBV12-4 and TRBJ1-2, with TRBD1 matching 8 bases. The CDR3 runs 13 residues. J was trimmed by 4 bases and V by 5 bases; bases with no gene match: 3. DNA for the CDR3: TGTGCCAGCAGTATACAGGGGGGCTATGGCTACACCTTC. This gives the protein CASSIQGGYGYTF.

This chain links TRBV29-1 with TRBJ2-7; D is possibly TRBD2 (7 bases). The germline V and J ends were trimmed by 4 bases and 2 bases, with 21 bases remaining between them. The CDR3 sequence is 16 residues long. Germline CDR1 and CDR2: SQVTM and ANQGSEA. The CDR3, as DNA: TGCAGCGTTGGGGCCCCGGGCGGGGGCATAACCTACGAGCAGTACTTC. It translates to CSVGAPGGGITYEQYF.

This chain connects TRBV6-5 to TRBJ1-1, with TRBD1 as a possible D gene (5 bases). Trimming cost V 2 bases and J 2 bases, with 12 bases left between them. The CDR3 extends over 15 amino acids. Germline V gives CDR1 MNHEY, CDR2 SVGAGI. The CDR3 DNA reads TGTGCCAGCAGTTACCCTCAGGGAACTAACACTGAAGCTTTCTTT. Its translation is CASSYPQGTNTEAFF.

CDR3 bases: TGTGCCAGCTCCAACCTCCAGGACACTGAAGCTTTCTTT. Encoded protein: CASSNLQDTEAFF. This rearrangement joins TRBV18 to TRBJ1-1, with no clear D. Per the germline V gene, CDR1 is KGHSH and CDR2 is LQKENI. This CDR3 comprises 13 residues. V dropped 6 bases and J dropped 3 bases, with 11 bases sitting between them.

CDR3 sequence: CASSIIRGGSGGPGNEQFF. DNA of the CDR3: TGTGCCAGTAGTATTATTAGAGGTGGTAGCGGGGGGCCGGGTAATGAGCAGTTCTTC. The chain employs TRBV19 and TRBJ2-1; 10 bases match TRBD2. The V and J ends lost 3 bases and 7 bases, in that order; junction bases with no gene match: 18. The germline CDR1 and CDR2 sequences are LNHDA and SQIVND (reference sequence). CDR3 length equals 19 residues.

This clone showed up just a few times. The chain uses TRBV30 and TRBJ1-5, with TRBD1 as a possible D gene (5 bases). There are 18 residues in the CDR3. From germline, CDR1 is GTSNPN and CDR2 SVGIG (reference sequence). V lost 0 bases to trimming and J lost 2 bases, with 20 bases between them. CDR3 protein: CAWSVQDRVLAGNQPQHF. Written as DNA, the CDR3 is TGTGCCTGGAGTGTACAGGATCGGGTCTTAGCAGGCAATCAGCCCCAGCATTTT.